Included here is one T cell receptor (beta chain) sequence, with context. Within 2 weeks of study entry, exposed participants had contacted a PCR-confirmed or clinician-diagnosed COVID-19 case. CDR3 length equals 15 residues. V was trimmed by 1 base and J by 7 bases, leaving 14 bases between them. CDR1 and CDR2 (germline): SGHTA, FQGNSA. The record originates from a study of blood T cell repertoires in COVID-19. Whole-study context: The analysed material was cDNA or gDNA that came from T cells, B-cell-depleted T cells, or PBMCs.

Clones were sequenced by immunoSEQ multiplex PCR, and TCRdb holds only the in-frame ones, with some missing. The sample lists 180,000 or so clones; 60% to 80% were seen once. The chain carries TRBV7-2 and TRBJ2-1, with a tentative D call TRBD2 (7 bases). The sample consisted of PBMCs or T cells enriched from blood (not recorded which). This receptor was taken from a man aged 55 to 70 who had been exposed to COVID-19. CDR3: CASSLEGGVWNEQFF. CDR3 coding DNA: TGTGCCAGCAGCTTAGAGGGGGGGGTGTGGAATGAGCAGTTCTTC.